The 6 T cell receptor beta chains given below trace back to one sample, sequenced in a study of naive and memory T cell subsets. Both TRBC1 and TRBC2 were covered by a beta constant-region primer of two equimolar oligonucleotides. MiXCR, run by TCRdb on the UMI-ligation and nested PCR reads, gives a single entry per CDR3 protein. Among some 87,000 distinct CDR3 sequences listed, about 6.5% were seen once. Sequenced material: central memory CD4+ T cells from blood. These receptors were taken from a human donor in good health.

This clonotype was detected many times. Here the CDR3 reads CSASGGAKNEQFF. The CDR3 nucleotides are TGCAGTGCTAGCGGGGGGGCCAAAAATGAGCAGTTCTTC. This chain joins TRBV20-1 and TRBJ2-1, with 8 bases aligning to TRBD2. The CDR3 runs to 13 residues. After removal of 3 bases from V and 7 bases from J, the junction contained 5 bases not matched to a gene. Germline V CDR1 and CDR2: DFQATT, SNEGSKA (reference sequence).

The sample holds a few counts of this clonotype. The chain links TRBV7-2 to TRBJ2-7, with 11 bases aligning to TRBD2. Trimming removed 5 bases from V and 1 base from J; junction bases left unmatched: 4. Germline CDR1 reads SGHTA; CDR2 reads FQGNSA. The CDR3 runs to 15 residues. CDR3 sequence reads: CASSRLAGGSYEQYF. The DNA of the CDR3 is TGTGCCAGCAGCCGGCTAGCGGGAGGATCCTACGAGCAGTACTTC.

The V call is TRBV27, the J call TRBJ1-2; 7 nucleotides agree with TRBD1. Losses at the gene ends were 3 bases for V and 4 bases for J; bases not matched to a gene: 2. Germline CDR1 is MNHEY and CDR2 is SMNVEV (reference sequence). This CDR3 comprises 13 residues. The CDR3 protein is CASSLNRGYGYTF. The CDR3 nucleotides are TGTGCCAGCAGTTTGAACAGGGGCTATGGCTACACCTTC.

The chain joins TRBV28 to TRBJ2-7, with D unclear. Looked up from germline, CDR1 is MDHEN and CDR2 is SYDVKM. V was clipped by 5 bases and J by 2 bases, with 16 bases between them. The CDR3 sequence is 15 residues long. The CDR3 nucleotides read TGTGCCAGCAGTCCCCCGCGGATGCTAACCTACGAGCAGTACTTC. Amino acids: CASSPPRMLTYEQYF. The variable domain in full, completed from reference TRBV28 and TRBJ2-7, reads DVKVTQSSRYLVKRTGEKVFLECVQDMDHENMFWYRQDPGLGLRLIYFSYDVKMKEKGDIPEGYSVSREKKERFSLILESASTNQTSMYLCASSPPRMLTYEQYFGPGTRLTVT.

This clonotype was detected many times. The genes are TRBV20-1 and TRBJ1-1; 8 nucleotides align to TRBD1. The trim removed 4 bases at V and 0 bases at J, leaving 7 bases unmatched. Germline V CDR1 and CDR2: DFQATT, SNEGSKA (reference sequence). This CDR3 has 15 amino acids. The CDR3 spells CSAKTGDNLNTEAFF. The CDR3 DNA sequence: TGCAGTGCTAAGACAGGGGACAACCTGAACACTGAAGCTTTCTTT.

This rearrangement joins TRBV9 to TRBJ1-6, with 7 bases identical to TRBD1. With V trimmed by 4 bases and J by 0 bases, 10 bases remained unmatched. This CDR3 is 18 amino acids long. Germline V gene data show CDR1 as SGDLS and CDR2 as YYNGEE. Written as DNA, the CDR3 is TGTGCCAGCAGCTTCGACGCAGCAGGGGGCTCCTATAATTCACCCCTCCACTTT. Its translation: CASSFDAAGGSYNSPLHF.